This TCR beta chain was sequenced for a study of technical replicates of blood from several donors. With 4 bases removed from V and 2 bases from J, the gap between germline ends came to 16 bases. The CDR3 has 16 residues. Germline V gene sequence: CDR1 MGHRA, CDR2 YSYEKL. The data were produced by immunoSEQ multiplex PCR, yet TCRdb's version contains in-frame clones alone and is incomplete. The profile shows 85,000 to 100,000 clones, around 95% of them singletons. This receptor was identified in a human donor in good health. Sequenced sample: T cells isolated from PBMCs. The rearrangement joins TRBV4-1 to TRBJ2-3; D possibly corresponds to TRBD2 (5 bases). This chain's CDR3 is CASSRQELGSTDTQYF. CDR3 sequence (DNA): TGCGCCAGCAGCCGCCAAGAACTAGGATCCACAGATACGCAGTATTTT.